Here is one TCR beta chain with its context. The method was immunoSEQ multiplex PCR; TCRdb's version includes in-frame clones alone and lacks a portion of them. The data contain 300,000 to 350,000 clones, nearly 90% of them singletons. Trimming stripped 3 bases from V and 7 bases from J, with 7 bases between. Germline-derived CDR1 and CDR2 are MNHNS and SASEGT. The length of the CDR3 is 13 residues. These data are taken from a study of blood T cell repertoires in COVID-19. Seattle's cohort entered during active infection and was followed longitudinally. The TCR was taken from a woman aged 35 to 49 with COVID-19, enrolled during active disease. Sequenced material: peripheral blood. The V gene is TRBV6-1, the J gene TRBJ1-6; D unclear. The CDR3: CASSESHNSPLHF. Written as DNA, the CDR3 is TGTGCCAGCAGTGAGTCACACAATTCACCCCTCCACTTT.